The 10 T cell receptor beta chains below were found in one sample sequenced in a study of OX40 agonist ivuxolimab in advanced cancers. Generated by immunoSEQ multiplex PCR, the TCRdb table keeps only in-frame clones and is missing some. The top ten hold around 56% of the sample, which has 6,500 to 8,500 clones, around 73% seen once. Sequencing was performed on CD4+ or CD8+ T cells sorted from blood, taken in a trial of the OX40 agonist ivuxolimab. These receptors were taken from an adult with an advanced solid tumor such as melanoma, head and neck, liver or kidney cancer.

The chain couples TRBV9 to TRBJ2-1, with D unresolved. CDR3 size: 12 residues. Germline V gene data show CDR1 as SGDLS and CDR2 as YYNGEE. Trimming pared 0 bases from V and 8 bases from J, leaving 6 bases between. In DNA, the CDR3 is TGTGCCAGCAGCGTAGTTGGAGATGAGCAGTTCTTC. Protein: CASSVVGDEQFF.

The chain joins TRBV2 to TRBJ1-2; D not certain. This CDR3 contains 17 residues. The V gene's germline CDR1 is SNHLY and CDR2 FYNNEI. The V end lost 7 bases, the J end lost 8 bases, and 29 bases lay between the germline ends. This chain's CDR3 is CASTLPRGSVGRSGYTF. Written as DNA, the CDR3 is TGTGCCAGCACCCTACCCCGTGGGAGTGTAGGTCGGTCGGGCTACACCTTC.

This clone was seen more than once but under ten times. The chain combines TRBV28 with TRBJ2-3; D may be TRBD1 (6 bases). The CDR3 contains 17 residues. Trimming cost V 1 base and J 0 bases, with 14 bases left between them. Germline assignment: CDR1 MDHEN and CDR2 SYDVKM. The CDR3: CASSLFIAGTSTDTQYF. In DNA, the CDR3 is TGTGCCAGCAGTTTATTTATCGCCGGGACAAGCACAGATACGCAGTATTTT.

The chain employs TRBV7-2 and TRBJ1-5; D not certain. The CDR3 sequence is 15 residues long. Trimming took 0 bases from V and 5 from J, leaving 11 bases between them. The germline CDR1 and CDR2 sequences are SGHTA and FQGNSA. This chain's CDR3 is CASSLAGGADQPQHF. In DNA, the CDR3 is TGTGCCAGCAGCTTAGCCGGAGGCGCGGATCAGCCCCAGCATTTT.

This sequence joins TRBV5-8 and TRBJ1-1; D might be TRBD1 (5 bases). The V and J ends lost 2 bases and 11 bases respectively, with 13 bases between them. CDR3 length equals 12 residues. Germline V gives CDR1 SGHTS, CDR2 YDEGEE. The CDR3 region is CASSFYAREAFF. For the CDR3, the DNA is TGTGCCAGCAGCTTTTATGCCAGGGAGGCTTTCTTT.

The chain links TRBV7-9 to TRBJ2-2; maybe TRBD2 (5 bases). In germline, CDR1 is SEHNR, CDR2 FQNEAQ (reference sequence). The ends were cut back, 6 bases at V and 6 bases at J, with 17 bases in the middle. CDR3 size: 15 residues. In DNA form, the CDR3 reads TGTGCCAGCAGTCCGACCGGGGAGAAGGCCGGGGAGCTGTTTTTT. This sequence encodes CASSPTGEKAGELFF.

The rearrangement links TRBV25-1 to TRBJ2-7; a possible D gene is TRBD1 (6 bases). Trimming cost V 9 bases and J 3 bases, with 15 bases left between them. The CDR3 sequence is 13 residues long. Germline values: CDR1 MGHDK, CDR2 SYGVNS. The CDR3 nucleotides read TGTGCCAGTTCACAGGGTGTCTACTACGAGCAGTACTTC. Protein: CASSQGVYYEQYF.

V and J are TRBV7-2 and TRBJ2-7, with D maybe TRBD1 (5 bases). The CDR3 contains 14 residues. Trimming stripped 1 base from V and 5 bases from J, with 12 bases between. The V gene's germline CDR1 is SGHTA and CDR2 FQGNSA. CDR3 sequence reads: CASSLGWQGHEQYF. The CDR3 DNA is TGTGCCAGCAGCTTAGGATGGCAGGGCCACGAGCAGTACTTC. The full variable domain, with the rest looked up from reference TRBV7-2 and TRBJ2-7, is GAGVSQSPSNKVTEKGKDVELRCDPISGHTALYWYRQSLGQGLEFLIYFQGNSAPDKSGLPSDRFSAERTGGSVSTLTIQRTQQEDSAVYLCASSLGWQGHEQYFGPGTRLTVT.

This clone was counted a few times. The V gene is TRBV28, the J gene TRBJ2-7; D uncertain. This CDR3 contains 14 residues. The V gene's germline CDR1 is MDHEN and CDR2 SYDVKM. V gave up 2 bases and J gave up 0 bases, with 8 bases separating them. This CDR3 is CASSLEYSSYEQYF. CDR3 DNA sequence: TGTGCCAGCAGTTTAGAGTACAGCTCCTACGAGCAGTACTTC.

The genes are TRBV6-6 and TRBJ1-5, with 8 bases lining up with TRBD1. V shed 8 bases, J shed 2 bases, and the junction held 8 bases outside the gene matches. CDR3 length equals 15 residues. Germline CDR1 and CDR2: MNHNY and SVGAGI (reference sequence). In DNA form, the CDR3 reads TGTGCCAGCGGGCAGGGGGCGCCAGGCAATCAGCCCCAGCATTTT. Its protein is CASGQGAPGNQPQHF.